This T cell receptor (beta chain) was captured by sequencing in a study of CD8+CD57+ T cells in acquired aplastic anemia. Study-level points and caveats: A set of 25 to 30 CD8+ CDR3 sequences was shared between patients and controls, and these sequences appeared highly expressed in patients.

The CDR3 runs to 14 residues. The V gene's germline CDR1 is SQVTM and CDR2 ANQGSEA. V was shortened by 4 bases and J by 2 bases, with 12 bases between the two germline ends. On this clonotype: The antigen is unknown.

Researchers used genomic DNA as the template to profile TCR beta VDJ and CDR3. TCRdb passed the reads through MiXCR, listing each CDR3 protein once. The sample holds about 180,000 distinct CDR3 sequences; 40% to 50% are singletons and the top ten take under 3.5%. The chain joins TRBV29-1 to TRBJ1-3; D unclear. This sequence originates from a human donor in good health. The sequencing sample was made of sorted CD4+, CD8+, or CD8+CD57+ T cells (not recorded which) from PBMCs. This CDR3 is CSVAHTSPGNTIYF. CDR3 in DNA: TGCAGCGTTGCCCACACCTCCCCTGGAAACACCATATATTTT.